The rows below give T cell receptor beta chains drawn from one sample of a study of T cell responses to AZD1222 COVID-19 vaccine. TCRdb's copy holds only in-frame clones and misses some; the assay was immunoSEQ multiplex PCR. This sample has about 130,000 clones, with 75% to 90% found just once. Sequenced here: peripheral blood, sampled on day 0 of AZD1222 vaccination. Every receptor here comes from an adult in good health. Each CDR3 is given with its conserved first and last residue. D genes are given only for firm matches. Clone size appears in some rows only: once, few, many, or a class for an expanded clone.

. | TRBJ1-4 | TRBV5-4 | . | CASSSGLKNEKLFF | TGTGCCAGCAGCTCGGGACTCAAGAATGAAAAACTGTTTTTT
. | TRBJ2-7 | TRBV19 | . | CASMGAGDRANYEQYF | TGTGCCAGTATGGGGGCGGGGGACAGAGCGAACTACGAGCAGTACTTC
. | TRBJ1-3 | TRBV3-1/TRBV3-2 | . | CASSQDGVSRDTIYF | TGTGCCAGCAGCCAAGACGGAGTCAGTCGGGACACCATATATTTT
. | TRBJ2-7 | TRBV6-5 | . | CASIPGFYLTYEQYF | TGTGCCAGCATCCCTGGCTTCTACCTAACCTACGAGCAGTACTTC
. | TRBJ1-2 | TRBV5-1 | . | CASSSEGGNYGYTF | TGCGCCAGCAGCTCTGAAGGGGGGAACTATGGCTACACCTTC
. | TRBJ1-1 | TRBV2 | . | CASSQGRGTEAFF | TGTGCCAGCAGTCAAGGACGAGGGACTGAAGCTTTCTTT
TRBD1 | TRBJ1-5 | TRBV6-5 | . | CASSPGQGYQPQHF | TGTGCCAGCAGCCCGGGACAGGGATATCAGCCCCAGCATTTT
TRBD2 | TRBJ2-5 | TRBV14 | . | CASSHAPVAGEETQYF | TGTGCCAGCAGCCACGCCCCCGTGGCGGGGGAAGAGACCCAGTACTTC
TRBD1 | TRBJ1-1 | TRBV30 | once | CAWSPGGNTEAFF | TGTGCCTGGAGCCCAGGGGGCAACACTGAAGCTTTCTTT
. | TRBJ1-2 | TRBV9 | few | CASSVVGGTHGYTF | TGTGCCAGCAGCGTGGTAGGGGGGACCCATGGCTACACCTTC
. | TRBJ1-2 | TRBV7-9 | once | CASGPGRANYGYTF | TGTGCCAGCGGTCCAGGGAGAGCTAACTATGGCTACACCTTC
. | TRBJ2-5 | TRBV3-1/TRBV3-2 | . | CASSQGQYQQETQYF | TGTGCCAGCAGCCAAGGGCAGTATCAGCAAGAGACCCAGTACTTC
. | TRBJ1-6 | TRBV28 | . | CASSHTNSPLHF | TGTGCCAGCAGTCACACCAATTCACCCCTCCACTTT